These 2 T cell receptor beta chains share one sample of origin, sequenced in a study of Graves' ophthalmopathy and Graves' hyperthyroidism. Using RNA transcripts, the TCR beta CDR3 regions were amplified. Second-round multiplex PCR came after first-round RT-PCR with HTBI primers. TCRdb reprocessed the multiplex PCR reads via MiXCR and lists one record per CDR3 protein. Here the sample spans 1 million to 1.3 million distinct CDR3 sequences, about 38% being singletons. Sequencing was carried out using peripheral blood or thyroid tissue (not recorded which). These receptors were obtained from an adult man with Graves' hyperthyroidism.

This clonotype appeared many times. This chain links TRBV20-1 with TRBJ2-6; tentative D call: TRBD2 (5 bases). This CDR3 spans 16 amino acids. Germline values: CDR1 DFQATT, CDR2 SNEGSKA (reference sequence). V lost 1 base and J 4 bases, leaving 14 bases between the germline ends. The CDR3, as DNA: TGCAGTGCTAGAGGTGTAGGGAGCGCCGGGGCCAACGTCCTGACTTTC. Translating gives CSARGVGSAGANVLTF.

In this sample, this clonotype turned up a few times. The chain combines TRBV5-6 with TRBJ2-7; D perhaps matches TRBD1 (5 bases). Germline CDR1 and CDR2: SGHDT and YYEEEE. V gave up 4 bases and J gave up 3 bases, with 26 bases separating them. There are 18 residues in the CDR3. CDR3 nucleotide sequence: TGTGCCAGCAGCCCTACCGTGCGACAAGGGGTCCTACTCTACGAGCAGTACTTC. Translated: CASSPTVRQGVLLYEQYF.